This entry is about one T cell receptor (beta chain). The target antigen is unknown. The germline CDR1 and CDR2 sequences are MNHNS and SASEGT. Trimming took 2 bases from V and 2 from J, leaving 13 bases between them. The CDR3 spans 15 residues. The data belong to a study of shared clonotypes between healthy human individuals. Study background: Donors had three CD4 naive, three CD4 memory, two CD8 naive and one CD8 memory plate apiece. Study findings and constraints: Approximately 5% was the fraction of naive CD4 clonotypes found shared across a few donors.

Several immunoSEQ 96-well plates shared each subset's DNA, each plate a replicate. Using immunoSEQ multiplex PCR, the repertoire was profiled, and TCRdb retains in-frame clones only, with some absent. The sample lists fewer than 2.5 million clones; roughly 93% were seen once. The chain employs TRBV6-1 and TRBJ2-7, with D tentatively TRBD1 (5 bases). The sequenced sample was naive CD4+ T cells from PBMCs. The subset was: CD45RA+ positively selected. This sequence was found in a man between 18 and 29 years old in good health. Some clones in this sample may be carry-over from other donors' samples. For the CDR3, the DNA is TGTGCCAGCAGTGAATTCAAGGGGCCCGCCTACGAGCAGTACTTC. This codes for CASSEFKGPAYEQYF.